This entry lists 8 T cell receptor beta chains sequenced from one sample in a study of blood T cell repertoires in COVID-19. The data were produced by immunoSEQ multiplex PCR, yet TCRdb's version contains in-frame clones alone and is incomplete. This sample has about 230,000 clones, with approximately 83% found just once. Sequencing was performed on peripheral blood. The receptor source for this set is a man aged 35 to 55 with acute or convalescent COVID-19.

The chain joins TRBV21-1 to TRBJ2-7; the table's D call of TRBD2 was not tested on the DNA. TRBV21-1 is marked as a pseudogene. This CDR3 is built from 16 residues. The CDR3 DNA reads as TGTGCCAGCAGCCTGGGACTAGCGGGACTATGCTACGAGCAGTACTTC. Protein: CASSLGLAGLCYEQYF.

This clone is a singleton in its sample. CDR3 DNA sequence: TGTGCCAGCAGTGAAGCGGGAGGGCCGAATGGTGAGCAGTTCTTC. Translating it yields CASSEAGGPNGEQFF. The chain is built from TRBV6-4 and TRBJ2-1; TRBD2 matches 10 bases. J gave up 9 bases and V 3 bases, and 8 bases lay outside the gene matches. Germline CDR1 MRHNA, CDR2 SNTAGT. CDR3 length equals 15 residues.

This clone was seen just once. V is TRBV27 and J is TRBJ2-1, with D unresolved. CDR1 and CDR2 (germline): MNHEY, SMNVEV (reference sequence). The CDR3 spans 15 residues. V shed 6 bases and J shed 6 bases, with 18 bases lying between them. CDR3 region: CASRPLGAGLNEQFF. The CDR3 bases are TGTGCCAGCAGGCCTCTAGGTGCCGGCCTCAATGAGCAGTTCTTC.

The rearrangement uses TRBV5-1 and TRBJ1-1; D gene uncertain. The CDR3 runs to 12 residues. CDR1 and CDR2 (germline): SGHRS, YFSETQ. The germline V and J ends were trimmed by 4 bases and 1 base, with 5 bases remaining between them. CDR3 nucleotides: TGCGCCAGCAGCAGGAGGAACACTGAAGCTTTCTTT. Residues: CASSRRNTEAFF. The whole variable domain, remainder taken from reference TRBV5-1 and TRBJ1-1, is KAGVTQTPRYLIKTRGQQVTLSCSPISGHRSVSWYQQTPGQGLQFLFEYFSETQRNKGNFPGRFSGRQFSNSRSEMNVSTLELGDSALYLCASSRRNTEAFFGQGTRLTVV.

The V gene is TRBV5-4, the J gene TRBJ2-7; a weak D match, TRBD2 (6 bases). The germline CDR1 and CDR2 sequences are SGHNT and YYREEE (reference sequence). V gave up 0 bases and J gave up 4 bases, with 11 bases separating them. The CDR3 is 14 residues long. CDR3 sequence: CASSLGGMSYEQYF. The CDR3 coding sequence is TGTGCCAGCAGCTTGGGCGGGATGTCGTACGAGCAGTACTTC.

The chain carries TRBV9 and TRBJ2-3; D is possibly TRBD2 (5 bases). CDR3 length equals 13 residues. Germline CDR1 reads SGDLS; CDR2 reads YYNGEE. Trimming removed 4 bases from V and 5 bases from J, with 11 bases in between. In DNA, the CDR3 is TGTGCCAGCAGCCTAGCCCCTCGAGATACGCAGTATTTT. Translating it yields CASSLAPRDTQYF.

V is TRBV30 and J is TRBJ1-6, with D perhaps TRBD1 (6 bases). Germline lookup yields CDR1 GTSNPN and CDR2 SVGIG (reference sequence). The CDR3 runs 15 residues. Trimming removed 1 base at V and 1 base at J, with 8 bases between. In nucleotides, the CDR3 is TGTGCCTGGAGTGAACAGGGATCCTATAATTCACCCCTCCACTTT. Its translation: CAWSEQGSYNSPLHF.

This clone was found many times. This CDR3 is CASSFVGAGDKNIQYF. The DNA of the CDR3 is TGTGCCAGCAGCTTCGTTGGGGCAGGGGACAAAAACATTCAGTACTTC. The chain couples TRBV7-9 to TRBJ2-4; D is perhaps TRBD1 (6 bases). Germline V CDR1 and CDR2: SEHNR, FQNEAQ (reference sequence). The CDR3 extends over 16 amino acids. The V end lost 3 bases, the J end lost 3 bases, and 15 bases lay between the germline ends.